This TCR beta chain is drawn from a study of cytomegalovirus exposure and HLA in healthy donors. About this clone itself: Its antigen remains unknown.

PCR amplification relied on 60 Vbeta primers (plus 13 Jbeta primers). The method was immunoSEQ multiplex PCR; TCRdb's version includes in-frame clones alone and lacks a portion of them. This table has about 110,000 clones, over 60% appearing once. J gave up 8 bases and V 4 bases, and 6 bases lay outside the gene matches. The CDR3 extends over 14 amino acids. Germline V gene lookup returns CDR1 SGHRS and CDR2 YFSETQ. Points from the study as a whole: Testing in vitro showed a few CMV-associated chains specific for CMV antigens.

This TCR was sampled from a female donor in good health and CMV-seropositive. This sequence joins TRBV5-1 and TRBJ1-6, with 7 positions matching TRBD1. Source material: PBMCs. CDR3 sequence (DNA): TGCGCCAGCAGCCCCGACAGGGCGGATTCACCCCTCCACTTT. It codes for CASSPDRADSPLHF.